The present T cell receptor beta chain was sequenced within a study of T cells after posttransplantation cyclophosphamide. The data were produced by immunoSEQ multiplex PCR, yet TCRdb's version contains in-frame clones alone and is incomplete. The table has tens of thousands of clones, over 85% seen once. Findings and caveats of the study: Donor CD8+ memory clones often dominated recipient blood repertoires at later times.

A word on this clone: Antigen unknown.

V was trimmed by 0 bases and J by 6 bases, leaving 13 bases between them. Germline loops: CDR1 SGDLS, CDR2 YYNGEE. The length of the CDR3 is 15 residues. V usage is TRBV9 and J usage is TRBJ1-5, with D tentatively TRBD1 (6 bases). Sequencing was performed on PBMCs. The sequence was obtained from a woman under 40 in good health and a related stem cell transplant donor. CDR3 protein: CASSVGPGDGQPQHF. DNA for the CDR3: TGTGCCAGCAGCGTAGGTCCAGGGGACGGTCAGCCCCAGCATTTT.